This entry lists 26 T cell receptor beta chains sequenced from one sample in a study of blood T cell repertoires in COVID-19. TCRdb's table, derived via immunoSEQ multiplex PCR, lists solely in-frame clones and lacks some. Seen here are fewer than 400,000 clones, approximately 85% observed once, and the top ten hold roughly 2%. Sample: PBMCs or T cells enriched from blood (not recorded which). These receptor sequences come from a young man who had recovered from COVID-19.

The chain employs TRBV7-9 and TRBJ1-2; D gene uncertain. Germline V gives CDR1 SEHNR, CDR2 FQNEAQ (reference sequence). Trimming removed 5 bases from V and 4 bases from J, with 14 bases in between. The CDR3 is 14 amino acids. The CDR3 protein is CASSPTAGSYGYTF. The CDR3 DNA reads as TGTGCCAGCAGCCCTACCGCGGGGAGCTATGGCTACACCTTC.

This chain connects TRBV19 to TRBJ1-1; D remains ambiguous. V lost 4 bases and J 1 base, leaving 13 bases between the germline ends. Germline CDR1 LNHDA, CDR2 SQIVND (reference sequence). CDR3 size: 15 residues. CDR3 residues: CASSTSPRGNTEAFF. The CDR3 DNA reads as TGTGCCAGTAGTACTTCCCCCCGGGGGAACACTGAAGCTTTCTTT.

The genes are TRBV7-6 and TRBJ1-2; TRBD1 aligns across 9 bases. CDR3 size: 14 residues. V dropped 5 bases and J dropped 3; count of bases not matched to a gene: 4. Germline V gene lookup returns CDR1 SGHVS and CDR2 FNYEAQ. CDR3 coding DNA: TGTGCCAGCAGCCCACAGGGGGCTGACTATGGCTACACCTTC. This gives the protein CASSPQGADYGYTF.

This chain joins TRBV5-1 and TRBJ2-3; 8 positions match TRBD2. V lost 3 bases and J lost 5; bases outside the gene matches: 8. CDR1 is SGHRS, CDR2 YFSETQ, per germline. This CDR3 has 15 amino acids. CDR3 region: CASSWSGGRGDTQYF. CDR3 bases: TGCGCCAGCAGCTGGAGCGGGGGCCGGGGAGATACGCAGTATTTT.

The chain is built from TRBV5-4 and TRBJ1-1; maybe TRBD1 (6 bases). The CDR3 contains 16 residues. CDR1 and CDR2 (germline): SGHNT, YYREEE (reference sequence). V was clipped by 3 bases and J by 1 base, with 16 bases between them. The CDR3 sequence is CASSSLQGVRNTEAFF. The CDR3 nucleotides are TGTGCCAGCAGCTCGCTACAGGGTGTGAGGAACACTGAAGCTTTCTTT.

The chain uses TRBV2 and TRBJ2-5, with 11 bases lining up with TRBD1. This CDR3 is built from 15 residues. CDR1 is SNHLY, CDR2 FYNNEI, per germline. Trimming took 4 bases from V and 6 from J; bases not matched to a gene: 7. CDR3 amino acids: CASSGGTGGIKTQYF. The CDR3 bases are TGTGCCAGCAGTGGGGGGACAGGGGGTATCAAGACCCAGTACTTC.

This clone was recorded once. The chain employs TRBV11-2 and TRBJ1-1; weak D call: TRBD1 (6 bases). The CDR3 is 12 residues long. Trimming removed 5 bases from V and 11 bases from J, with 15 bases in between. Germline V CDR1 and CDR2: SGHAT, FQNNGV. The CDR3 nucleotides are TGTGCCAGCAGCCCGGGGGGGGCTGTGGCTTTCTTT. This encodes CASSPGGAVAFF.

Only one count was recorded for this clone. This rearrangement joins TRBV18 to TRBJ2-3; maybe TRBD2 (7 bases). Germline V gives CDR1 KGHSH, CDR2 LQKENI. The CDR3 has 15 amino acids. V lost 3 bases and J 8 bases, leaving 18 bases between the germline ends. Written as DNA, the CDR3 is TGTGCCAGCTCACCTAACGGGGGGCCAGGAGGTACGCAGTATTTT. This translates into CASSPNGGPGGTQYF.

The chain carries TRBV6-5 and TRBJ1-1, with TRBD1 as a possible D gene (5 bases). Germline assignment: CDR1 MNHEY and CDR2 SVGAGI. Trimming removed 6 bases at V and 3 bases at J, with 17 bases between. This CDR3 region has 15 residues. CDR3 region: CASRPQPGGDTEAFF. In DNA form, the CDR3 reads TGTGCCAGCAGACCCCAGCCCGGAGGGGACACTGAAGCTTTCTTT.

V gene TRBV5-1 combines with J gene TRBJ2-5; 7 nucleotides align to TRBD2. The ends lost 1 base at V and 3 bases at J; junction bases unmatched: 0. In germline, CDR1 is SGHRS, CDR2 YFSETQ. The length of the CDR3 is 13 residues. The CDR3 loop reads CASSLRGEETQYF. The CDR3, as DNA: TGCGCCAGCAGCTTGCGGGGGGAAGAGACCCAGTACTTC.

This clone was seen more than once but under ten times. This chain connects TRBV7-9 to TRBJ1-2, with D maybe TRBD1 (6 bases). Trimming removed 3 bases from V and 6 bases from J, with 11 bases in between. The germline CDR1 and CDR2 sequences are SEHNR and FQNEAQ (reference sequence). The CDR3 spans 13 residues. This CDR3 is CASSFRGADGYTF. For the CDR3, the DNA is TGTGCCAGCAGCTTCCGGGGGGCGGATGGCTACACCTTC.

The CDR3 loop is CASSRPGQNYEQYF. The CDR3, as DNA: TGTGCCAGCAGCCGTCCCGGACAGAACTACGAGCAGTACTTC. The V call is TRBV3-1 (or the pseudogene TRBV3-2), the J call TRBJ2-7, with D maybe TRBD1 (6 bases). The CDR3 runs to 14 residues. In germline, CDR1 is LGHDT, CDR2 YNNKEL (reference sequence). V lost 4 bases and J 3 bases, leaving 13 bases between the germline ends.

V gene TRBV13 combines with J gene TRBJ2-3; possibly TRBD2 for D (5 bases). Germline lookup yields CDR1 PRHDT and CDR2 FYEKMQ (reference sequence). V was trimmed by 5 bases and J by 6 bases, leaving 21 bases between them. The CDR3 is 16 residues long. The CDR3 region is CASSPRGSAPGDTQYF. The CDR3 DNA follows: TGTGCCAGCAGCCCCCGTGGGAGCGCGCCTGGGGATACGCAGTATTTT.

V gene TRBV6-5 combines with J gene TRBJ1-2; D is possibly TRBD1 (6 bases). Trimming removed 4 bases at V and 7 bases at J, with 19 bases between. CDR1 is MNHEY and CDR2 is SVGAGI in the germline V gene. This CDR3 comprises 15 residues. CDR3 sequence: CASSSLAGGASGYTF. The CDR3 nucleotides are TGTGCCAGCAGTTCCTTAGCCGGGGGGGCCTCTGGCTACACCTTC.

The J gene is TRBJ2-3, the V gene TRBV7-8; 7 bases agree with TRBD2. With V trimmed by 5 bases and J by 4 bases, 9 bases remained unmatched. The germline V gene encodes CDR1 SGHVS and CDR2 FQNEAQ. CDR3 length: 15 residues. CDR3 region: CASSRSGLGSDTQYF. The DNA for the CDR3 is TGTGCCAGCAGCCGTAGCGGGCTAGGGTCAGATACGCAGTATTTT. The full variable domain, in which reference TRBV7-8 and TRBJ2-3 provide the parts outside the CDR3, is GAGVSQSPRYKVAKRGQDVALRCDPISGHVSLFWYQQALGQGPEFLTYFQNEAQLDKSGLPSDRFFAERPEGSVSTLKIQRTQQEDSAVYLCASSRSGLGSDTQYFGPGTRLTVL.

J is TRBJ1-1 and V is TRBV2; D is unclear. The V gene's germline CDR1 is SNHLY and CDR2 FYNNEI. Deletions cut 4 bases from V and 1 base from J, with 16 bases between. This CDR3 region has 16 residues. DNA of the CDR3: TGTGCCAGCAGTGTCGTGGGTGGAGAGCCGAACACTGAAGCTTTCTTT. It is translated as CASSVVGGEPNTEAFF.

The chain employs TRBV30 and TRBJ1-2; D not resolved. V lost 4 bases and J lost 7, with 19 bases in between. The CDR3 has 14 amino acids. Germline CDR1 reads GTSNPN; CDR2 reads SVGIG (reference sequence). CDR3 coding DNA: TGTGCCTGGAAGAAAGGAAGGGAGAAGGGTGGCTACACCTTC. It is translated as CAWKKGREKGGYTF.

The chain has TRBV7-8 and TRBJ1-5; 12 bases are shared with TRBD1. CDR1 and CDR2 from the germline V gene are SGHVS and FQNEAQ. With 0 bases clipped from V and 4 bases from J, the junction kept 1 base outside the gene matches. CDR3 length: 16 residues. CDR3 DNA: TGTGCCAGCAGCTTAGCGGGACAGGGGGCGAATCAGCCCCAGCATTTT. Its translation: CASSLAGQGANQPQHF.

The chain carries TRBV7-3 and TRBJ1-1, with D hard to call. V was trimmed by 1 base and J by 0 bases, leaving 6 bases between them. The length of the CDR3 is 14 residues. CDR1 SGHTA and CDR2 FQGTGA come from the germline V gene. CDR3 DNA sequence: TGTGCCAGCAGCTTAAATATAGTGAACACTGAAGCTTTCTTT. Translated: CASSLNIVNTEAFF. Filled out from reference TRBV7-3 and TRBJ1-1, the complete variable domain reads GAGVSQTPSNKVTEKGKYVELRCDPISGHTALYWYRQSLGQGPEFLIYFQGTGAADDSGLPNDRFFAVRPEGSVSTLKIQRTERGDSAVYLCASSLNIVNTEAFFGQGTRLTVV.

The CDR3 sequence is CASSFRGAGNTEAFF. CDR3 DNA sequence: TGCGCCAGCAGCTTCCGCGGGGCGGGGAACACTGAAGCTTTCTTT. The V and J genes are TRBV5-1 and TRBJ1-1; perhaps TRBD1 as D (5 bases). This CDR3 region has 15 residues. The V gene's germline CDR1 is SGHRS and CDR2 YFSETQ. Trimming stripped 2 bases from V and 1 base from J, with 12 bases between.

The chain recombines TRBV5-4 with TRBJ1-2; tentative D call: TRBD1 (5 bases). V lost 4 bases and J 3 bases, leaving 7 bases between the germline ends. This CDR3 has 12 amino acids. Germline values: CDR1 SGHNT, CDR2 YYREEE (reference sequence). As DNA, the CDR3 is TGTGCCAGCAGCACAGGACACTATGGCTACACCTTC. Translated: CASSTGHYGYTF. The whole variable domain, filled in from reference TRBV5-4 and TRBJ1-2, reads ETGVTQSPTHLIKTRGQQVTLRCSSQSGHNTVSWYQQALGQGPQFIFQYYREEENGRGNFPPRFSGLQFPNYSSELNVNALELDDSALYLCASSTGHYGYTFGSGTRLTVV.

The rearrangement joins TRBV5-1 to TRBJ2-1, with 8 bases aligning to TRBD2. The CDR3 covers 15 residues. Trimming took 6 bases from V and 2 from J; bases not matched to a gene: 7. Germline V gives CDR1 SGHRS, CDR2 YFSETQ. The CDR3 reads CASTSSGGAYNEQFF. DNA of the CDR3: TGCGCCAGCACGTCCAGCGGGGGCGCCTACAATGAGCAGTTCTTC.

The rearrangement links TRBV3-1 (or the pseudogene TRBV3-2) to TRBJ2-5, with unresolved D. The CDR3 sequence is 15 residues long. The germline V gene has CDR1 LGHDT and CDR2 YNNKEL (reference sequence). The V end was cut by 1 base, the J end by 0 bases, with 9 bases between. The CDR3 DNA is TGTGCCAGCAGCCAAGTTGGCAGAAACCAAGAGACCCAGTACTTC. It translates to CASSQVGRNQETQYF.

The chain combines TRBV28 with TRBJ1-2; the match to TRBD1 covers 7 bases. CDR1 is MDHEN, CDR2 SYDVKM, per germline. Trimming removed 4 bases from V and 0 bases from J; junction bases left unmatched: 5. This CDR3 has 15 amino acids. The CDR3 sequence: CASSSTGQANYGYTF. The CDR3, as DNA: TGTGCCAGCAGTTCGACAGGGCAAGCTAACTATGGCTACACCTTC.

DNA for the CDR3: TGTGCCAGCAGCTCGGGGGCGGCGGGGGGGCTAATCGGCGGGGAGCTGTTTTTT. Its translation: CASSSGAAGGLIGGELFF. This chain uses TRBV5-4 with TRBJ2-2; 9 bases map to TRBD2. Per the germline V gene, CDR1 is SGHNT and CDR2 is YYREEE (reference sequence). V lost 3 bases and J lost 7; bases outside the gene matches: 16. The CDR3 consists of 18 residues.

V is TRBV5-1 and J is TRBJ1-1, with D unclear. Germline V gene sequence: CDR1 SGHRS, CDR2 YFSETQ. This CDR3 spans 13 amino acids. V shed 5 bases and J shed 1 base, with 9 bases lying between them. The CDR3 region is CASRVAENTEAFF. The CDR3 nucleotides are TGCGCCAGCAGGGTGGCAGAGAACACTGAAGCTTTCTTT.